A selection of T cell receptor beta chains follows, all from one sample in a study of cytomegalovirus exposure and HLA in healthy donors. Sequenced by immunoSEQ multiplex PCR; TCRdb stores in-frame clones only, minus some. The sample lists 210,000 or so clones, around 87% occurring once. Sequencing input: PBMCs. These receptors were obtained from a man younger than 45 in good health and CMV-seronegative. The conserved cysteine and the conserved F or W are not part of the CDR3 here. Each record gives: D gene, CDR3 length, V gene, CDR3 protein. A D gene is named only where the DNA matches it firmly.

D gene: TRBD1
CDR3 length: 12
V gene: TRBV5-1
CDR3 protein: ASRGTGLLTGYT

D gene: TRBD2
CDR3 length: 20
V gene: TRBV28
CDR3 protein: ASSWLSWGLGEKQSSTDTQY

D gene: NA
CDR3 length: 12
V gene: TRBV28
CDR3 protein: ASSFVVRNYGYT

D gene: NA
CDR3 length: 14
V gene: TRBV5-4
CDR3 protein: ASSGKQEPGANVPT

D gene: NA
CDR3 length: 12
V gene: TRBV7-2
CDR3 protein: ASSPSSGTDTQY

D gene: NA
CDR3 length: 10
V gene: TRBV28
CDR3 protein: ASSRLIQPQH

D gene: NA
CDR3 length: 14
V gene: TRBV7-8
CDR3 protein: ASSEKRTTVQTEAF

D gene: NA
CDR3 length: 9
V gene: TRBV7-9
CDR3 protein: ASSPGNEQF

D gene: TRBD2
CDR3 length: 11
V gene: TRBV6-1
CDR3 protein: ATRREGLDEQF

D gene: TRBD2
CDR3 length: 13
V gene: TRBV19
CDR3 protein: ASSIKTGGPYEQY

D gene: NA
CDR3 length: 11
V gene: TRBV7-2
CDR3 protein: ASILTGLGELF

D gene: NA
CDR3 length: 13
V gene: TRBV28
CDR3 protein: ASSWGLQQGQPQH

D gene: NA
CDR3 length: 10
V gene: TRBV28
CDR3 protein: ASSFWAGFVT

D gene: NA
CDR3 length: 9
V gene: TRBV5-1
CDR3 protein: ASRGAAEAF

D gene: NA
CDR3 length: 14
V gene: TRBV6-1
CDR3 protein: ASSEQRSGVAGELF

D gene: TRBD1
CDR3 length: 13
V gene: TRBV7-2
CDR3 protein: ASSLTSTGDAEAF

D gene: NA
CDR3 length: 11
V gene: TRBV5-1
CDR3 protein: ASSLHTSYEQY

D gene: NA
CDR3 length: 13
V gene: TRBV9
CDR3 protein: ASSVTGYSNQPQH

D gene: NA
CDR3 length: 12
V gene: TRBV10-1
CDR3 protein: ASSEGAGHYGYT

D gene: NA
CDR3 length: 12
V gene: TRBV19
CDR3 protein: ASSIWGQSDEQF

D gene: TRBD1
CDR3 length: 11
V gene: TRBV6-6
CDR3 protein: ASQGTGDSPLH

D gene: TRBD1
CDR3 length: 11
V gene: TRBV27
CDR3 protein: ASGTAIGTEAF

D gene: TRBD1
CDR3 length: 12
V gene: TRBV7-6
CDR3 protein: ASQGYRGKETQY

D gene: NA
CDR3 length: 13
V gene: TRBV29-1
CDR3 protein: SVEEGRGVAYEQY

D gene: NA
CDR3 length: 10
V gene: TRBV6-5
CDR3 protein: ASGNTGSGYT

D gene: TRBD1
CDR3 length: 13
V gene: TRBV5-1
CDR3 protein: ASSQGQGLSTEAF

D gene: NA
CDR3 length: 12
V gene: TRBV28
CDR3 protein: ATGSMGANYGYT

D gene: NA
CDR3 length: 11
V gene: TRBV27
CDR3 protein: ASSSHDNYEQY

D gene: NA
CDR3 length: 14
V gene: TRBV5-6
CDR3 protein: ASSLGYRIGGETQY

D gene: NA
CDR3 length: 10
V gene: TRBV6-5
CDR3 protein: ASTDITDTQY

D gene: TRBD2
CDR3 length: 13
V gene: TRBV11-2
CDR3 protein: ASSGRLRGGETQY

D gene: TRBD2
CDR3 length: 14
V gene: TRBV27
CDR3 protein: ASNRLAGDNTGELF

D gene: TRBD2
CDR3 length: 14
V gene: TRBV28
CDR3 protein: ASSAGTSGGPSGQY

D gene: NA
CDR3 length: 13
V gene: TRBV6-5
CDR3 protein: ASSSSTGTPGAQY

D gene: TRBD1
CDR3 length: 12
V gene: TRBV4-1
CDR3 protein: ASSRKGAEEKLF

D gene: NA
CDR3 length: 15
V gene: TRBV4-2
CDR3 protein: ASSQGEGTALMKELF

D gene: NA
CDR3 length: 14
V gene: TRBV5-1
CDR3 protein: ASSLSVRTENTEAF

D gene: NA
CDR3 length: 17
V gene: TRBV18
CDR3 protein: ASSPFGQPTKGSNQPQH

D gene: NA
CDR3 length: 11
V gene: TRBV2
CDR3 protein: ASGVGFSYEQY

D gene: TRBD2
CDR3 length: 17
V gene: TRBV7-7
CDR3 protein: ASSLGGPGLAGTQETQY